A selection of T cell receptor beta chains follows, all from one sample in a study of T cell responses to AZD1222 COVID-19 vaccine. Sequencing used immunoSEQ multiplex PCR; TCRdb keeps in-frame clones, though not all of them. The sample contains roughly 120,000 clones, 80% to 90% of which appear only once. This specimen was peripheral blood, taken on day 0 of AZD1222 vaccination. The source of these receptors is an adult in good health. Each CDR3 is given with its conserved first and last residue. Each record gives: clone size, D gene, J gene, V gene, CDR3 DNA, CDR3 protein. The D gene is left open where the match is weak. The listing skips clone size in some rows; elsewhere it reads once, few, many or a size class.

clone_size: .; d_call: .; j_call: TRBJ2-6; v_call: TRBV2; cdr3_nt: TGTGCCAGCAGGCAGGAGCTGAACAAGTCTGGGGCCAACGTCCTGACTTTC; cdr3_aa: CASRQELNKSGANVLTF
clone_size: .; d_call: TRBD1; j_call: TRBJ2-7; v_call: TRBV6-6; cdr3_nt: TGTGCCAGCAGTAAAACAGGGGACTACGAGCAGTACTTC; cdr3_aa: CASSKTGDYEQYF
clone_size: .; d_call: TRBD1; j_call: TRBJ1-5; v_call: TRBV6-5; cdr3_nt: TGTGCCAGCAGTTACTCCGACAGGGGAGATCAGCCCCAGCATTTT; cdr3_aa: CASSYSDRGDQPQHF
clone_size: .; d_call: .; j_call: TRBJ1-2; v_call: TRBV28; cdr3_nt: TGTGCCAGCAGCCGTTGGGATGGCTACACCTTC; cdr3_aa: CASSRWDGYTF
clone_size: .; d_call: .; j_call: TRBJ2-2; v_call: TRBV24-1; cdr3_nt: TGTGCCACCAGTGCACAGGGAAGAGGCGGGGAGCTGTTTTTT; cdr3_aa: CATSAQGRGGELFF
clone_size: .; d_call: TRBD1; j_call: TRBJ1-2; v_call: TRBV4-2; cdr3_nt: TGTGCCAGCAGCCTATGGACAGGGGATGGCTACACCTTC; cdr3_aa: CASSLWTGDGYTF
clone_size: few; d_call: .; j_call: TRBJ2-7; v_call: TRBV9; cdr3_nt: TGTGCCAGCAGCCCAGACGGCAGTCCCTACTACGAGCAGTACTTC; cdr3_aa: CASSPDGSPYYEQYF
clone_size: .; d_call: .; j_call: TRBJ2-6; v_call: TRBV4-1; cdr3_nt: TGCGCCAGCAGCCAAGCAGGGGTTGGGGCCAACGTCCTGACTTTC; cdr3_aa: CASSQAGVGANVLTF
clone_size: .; d_call: .; j_call: TRBJ2-2; v_call: TRBV7-8; cdr3_nt: TGTGCCAGCAGCCCCGGGTACACCGGGGAGCTGTTTTTT; cdr3_aa: CASSPGYTGELFF
clone_size: .; d_call: TRBD1; j_call: TRBJ1-5; v_call: TRBV2; cdr3_nt: TGTGCCAGCAGCGGGACAGGGTCATCCCATCAGCCCCAGCATTTT; cdr3_aa: CASSGTGSSHQPQHF
clone_size: .; d_call: .; j_call: TRBJ2-4; v_call: TRBV5-1; cdr3_nt: TGCGCCAGCAGCCCCACGGCAGGGATAGCCAAAAACATTCAGTACTTC; cdr3_aa: CASSPTAGIAKNIQYF
clone_size: .; d_call: .; j_call: TRBJ1-5; v_call: TRBV6-2/TRBV6-3; cdr3_nt: TGTGCCAGCAGTCTGGCAGGGCAGCCCCAGCATTTT; cdr3_aa: CASSLAGQPQHF
clone_size: .; d_call: TRBD1; j_call: TRBJ2-5; v_call: TRBV5-1; cdr3_nt: TGCGCCAGCGGGGCGGGACAGGGGGGCCAAGAGACCCAGTACTTC; cdr3_aa: CASGAGQGGQETQYF
clone_size: .; d_call: .; j_call: TRBJ2-7; v_call: TRBV5-6; cdr3_nt: TGTGCCAGCAGCTTGGTCAACTTTCACTACGAGCAGTACTTC; cdr3_aa: CASSLVNFHYEQYF
clone_size: .; d_call: .; j_call: TRBJ2-1; v_call: TRBV11-2; cdr3_nt: TGTGCCAGCAGCCCATACACCGGGACTGGGAATGAGCAGTTCTTC; cdr3_aa: CASSPYTGTGNEQFF
clone_size: .; d_call: .; j_call: TRBJ1-6; v_call: TRBV3-1/TRBV3-2; cdr3_nt: TGTGCCAGCAGCCACAGGAATTCACCCCTCCACTTT; cdr3_aa: CASSHRNSPLHF
clone_size: .; d_call: .; j_call: TRBJ2-3; v_call: TRBV5-1; cdr3_nt: TGCGCCAGCAGCTTGGGTGACCCAAAAGCAGATACGCAGTATTTT; cdr3_aa: CASSLGDPKADTQYF
clone_size: .; d_call: .; j_call: TRBJ2-7; v_call: TRBV2; cdr3_nt: TGTGCCAGCATCATACTCTACGAGCAGTACTTC; cdr3_aa: CASIILYEQYF
clone_size: .; d_call: TRBD1; j_call: TRBJ1-1; v_call: TRBV10-3; cdr3_nt: TGTGCCATCAGTGAGGGGACAGGTGAAGCTTTCTTT; cdr3_aa: CAISEGTGEAFF
clone_size: .; d_call: TRBD1; j_call: TRBJ1-6; v_call: TRBV10-1; cdr3_nt: TGCGCCAGCAGTCGGGGACAGCGTAATAATTCACCCCTCCACTTT; cdr3_aa: CASSRGQRNNSPLHF
clone_size: .; d_call: .; j_call: TRBJ2-1; v_call: TRBV6-5; cdr3_nt: TGTGCCAGCAGCTCCTCCAGGGTCCCTTACAATGAGCAGTTCTTC; cdr3_aa: CASSSSRVPYNEQFF
clone_size: .; d_call: .; j_call: TRBJ1-2; v_call: TRBV12-2; cdr3_nt: TGTGCAAGTCGCTGGACAGGGACGGTCTATGGCTACACCTTC; cdr3_aa: CASRWTGTVYGYTF
clone_size: .; d_call: TRBD1; j_call: TRBJ1-6; v_call: TRBV11-2; cdr3_nt: TGTGCCAGCAGCGCGCCGGGACAGCTTAATTCACCCCTCCACTTT; cdr3_aa: CASSAPGQLNSPLHF
clone_size: .; d_call: .; j_call: TRBJ2-7; v_call: TRBV7-2; cdr3_nt: TGTGCCAGCAGCTTAGTCGGGGACGTGGGGTCCTACGAGCAGTACTTC; cdr3_aa: CASSLVGDVGSYEQYF
clone_size: .; d_call: .; j_call: TRBJ2-7; v_call: TRBV4-1; cdr3_nt: TGCGCCAGCAGCCAAGGTTTAGGACGAGAGCAGTACTTC; cdr3_aa: CASSQGLGREQYF
clone_size: .; d_call: TRBD1; j_call: TRBJ1-1; v_call: TRBV7-2; cdr3_nt: TGTGCCAGCAGCCAGGGGGGGGCAGCGAACACTGAAGCTTTCTTT; cdr3_aa: CASSQGGAANTEAFF